The rows below give T cell receptor beta chains drawn from one sample of a study of blood T cell repertoires in COVID-19. This table comes from immunoSEQ multiplex PCR, and its TCRdb copy is limited to in-frame clones, with some not included. Of about 270,000 clones listed, about 87% are singletons. Source material: PBMCs or T cells enriched from blood (not recorded which). These receptors were obtained from a woman aged 50 to 65 who had recovered from COVID-19. CDR3s include the opening cysteine and the closing phenylalanine or tryptophan. D genes are given only for firm matches. Expanded clones are given a class, and other clones once, few, many or no size at all.

j_call	clone_size	d_call	v_call	cdr3_aa	cdr3_nt
TRBJ2-7	once	TRBD1	TRBV18	CASSTGTGAYEQYF	TGTGCCAGCTCAACCGGGACAGGGGCCTACGAGCAGTACTTC
TRBJ2-7	NA	TRBD2	TRBV5-1	CASSPPAGGPDEQYF	TGCGCCAGCAGCCCCCCCGCGGGAGGGCCGGACGAGCAGTACTTC
TRBJ2-1	large	TRBD2	TRBV29-1	CSVGVGLAGGAEQFF	TGCAGCGTGGGCGTGGGGCTAGCGGGAGGGGCTGAGCAGTTCTTC
TRBJ1-2	NA	NA	TRBV27	CASSLFYIDSDTDYGYTF	TGTGCCAGCAGTTTGTTCTACATCGACTCGGACACGGACTATGGCTACACCTTC
TRBJ1-2	NA	NA	TRBV27	CASSPVPPRGYGYTF	TGTGCCAGCAGTCCAGTGCCACCGCGGGGCTATGGCTACACCTTC
TRBJ1-1	NA	NA	TRBV30	CAWRAGTGDTEAFF	TGTGCCTGGAGGGCAGGGACGGGGGACACTGAAGCTTTCTTT
TRBJ2-4	NA	TRBD2	TRBV20-1	CSASGLAPAKNIQYF	TGCAGTGCTAGTGGACTAGCCCCAGCCAAAAACATTCAGTACTTC
TRBJ2-2	NA	TRBD1	TRBV19	CASTRAGTGGNTGELFF	TGTGCCAGTACCCGGGCCGGGACAGGGGGAAACACCGGGGAGCTGTTTTTT
TRBJ2-5	once	TRBD2	TRBV18	CASSHRLAGAETQYF	TGTGCCAGCTCACACCGACTAGCGGGAGCGGAGACCCAGTACTTC
TRBJ1-1	once	NA	TRBV29-1	CSVVQNTEAFF	TGCAGCGTTGTACAGAACACTGAAGCTTTCTTT
TRBJ2-2	once	NA	TRBV2	CASGLAPFVTGELFF	TGTGCCAGCGGCTTGGCTCCATTTGTCACCGGGGAGCTGTTTTTT
TRBJ2-7	once	NA	TRBV7-9	CASSLYPLSYEQYF	TGTGCCAGCAGCTTATACCCGCTATCCTACGAGCAGTACTTC
TRBJ1-3	NA	TRBD1	TRBV3-1/TRBV3-2	CASSLDRGSGNTIYF	TGTGCCAGCAGCTTGGACAGGGGGTCTGGAAACACCATATATTTT
TRBJ2-3	NA	NA	TRBV5-4	CASSLVLRADTQYF	TGTGCCAGCAGCTTGGTTTTGAGGGCAGATACGCAGTATTTT
TRBJ2-1	NA	NA	TRBV7-3	CASSLWSGKGYNEQFF	TGTGCCAGCAGCTTATGGTCCGGGAAGGGATACAATGAGCAGTTCTTC
TRBJ1-2	NA	NA	TRBV28	CASSSPAGPRLSYGYTF	TGTGCCAGCAGTTCTCCGGCAGGGCCTCGTCTTAGCTATGGCTACACCTTC
TRBJ1-6	NA	NA	TRBV27	CASKNKGVSPLHF	TGTGCCAGCAAAAATAAGGGGGTTTCACCCCTCCACTTT
TRBJ2-3	NA	TRBD2	TRBV3-1/TRBV3-2	CASSPLAGGPTDTQYF	TGTGCCAGCAGCCCTTTAGCGGGAGGGCCAACGGATACGCAGTATTTT
TRBJ2-4	few	TRBD1	TRBV4-1	CASSRPGTEKNIQYF	TGCGCCAGCAGCCGTCCCGGGACAGAAAAAAACATTCAGTACTTC
TRBJ1-1	NA	TRBD1	TRBV18	CASSSRGQGRVEAFF	TGTGCCAGCTCATCGCGAGGACAGGGAAGGGTAGAAGCTTTCTTT
TRBJ2-5	NA	NA	TRBV7-2	CASSLDGPVPGTQYF	TGTGCCAGCAGCTTAGATGGGCCAGTGCCTGGGACCCAGTACTTC
TRBJ2-1	once	TRBD2	TRBV11-2	CASSSRLAGGNEQFF	TGTGCCAGCAGCTCTCGACTAGCGGGAGGGAATGAGCAGTTCTTC
TRBJ1-2	NA	TRBD1	TRBV5-1	CASSWGQGARYGYTF	TGCGCCAGCAGCTGGGGACAGGGGGCGCGATATGGCTACACCTTC
TRBJ1-1	few	NA	TRBV7-9	CASSFGSGVAFF	TGTGCCAGCAGCTTTGGTTCGGGGGTAGCTTTCTTT
TRBJ2-3	NA	TRBD2	TRBV9	CASTKGLAGLPDTQYF	TGTGCCAGCACTAAAGGACTAGCGGGACTCCCCGATACGCAGTATTTT
TRBJ1-2	NA	NA	TRBV20-1	CSVVRDFYTF	TGCAGTGTAGTCAGGGACTTCTACACCTTC
TRBJ2-3	once	TRBD2	TRBV9	CASSGKREESTDTQYF	TGTGCCAGCAGCGGAAAGCGGGAGGAAAGCACAGATACGCAGTATTTT
TRBJ2-1	NA	NA	TRBV1	CTSSRLPAREGNEQFF	TGCACCAGCAGCCGCCTTCCTGCGAGGGAGGGCAATGAGCAGTTCTTC
TRBJ1-5	NA	NA	TRBV7-2	CASSSFLYQPQHF	TGTGCCAGCAGCTCATTTCTATACCAGCCCCAGCATTTT
TRBJ1-1	NA	TRBD1	TRBV5-1	CASSLRPGQGMSEAFF	TGCGCCAGCAGCTTGAGGCCGGGACAGGGAATGAGTGAAGCTTTCTTT
TRBJ1-1	NA	NA	TRBV7-2	CASSRTTNRNTEAFF	TGTGCCAGCAGCAGGACAACAAATAGGAACACTGAAGCTTTCTTT
TRBJ2-2	NA	NA	TRBV6-2/TRBV6-3	CASSLNTGELFF	TGTGCCAGCAGCTTAAACACCGGGGAGCTGTTTTTT
TRBJ2-2	NA	TRBD2	TRBV18	CASSPPSGGRGTGELFF	TGTGCCAGCTCACCACCGAGCGGGGGACGGGGAACCGGGGAGCTGTTTTTT
TRBJ2-1	NA	NA	TRBV28	CASSTRSAWNNEQFF	TGTGCCAGCTCCACCAGGTCGGCATGGAACAATGAGCAGTTCTTC
TRBJ2-3	once	TRBD2	TRBV18	CASHLAGATDTQYF	TGTGCCAGCCACTTAGCGGGAGCCACAGATACGCAGTATTTT
TRBJ1-3	NA	NA	TRBV12-3/TRBV12-4	CASGVTGNTIYF	TGTGCCAGCGGAGTTACTGGAAACACCATATATTTT
TRBJ2-5	once	NA	TRBV5-1	CASSLGQNQETQYF	TGCGCCAGCAGCTTAGGACAGAACCAAGAGACCCAGTACTTC
TRBJ2-3	NA	NA	TRBV19	CASPGRYTDTQYF	TGTGCCAGCCCTGGGCGATACACAGATACGCAGTATTTT
TRBJ1-4	few	NA	TRBV7-9	CASSFAGSFVEKLFF	TGTGCCAGCAGCTTTGCGGGGAGCTTCGTTGAAAAACTGTTTTTT
TRBJ2-7	NA	NA	TRBV5-5	CASSDSYSYEQYF	TGTGCCAGCAGCGACAGTTACTCCTACGAGCAGTACTTC
TRBJ2-1	NA	TRBD2	TRBV29-1	CSAAGLASSYNEQFF	TGCAGCGCCGCGGGACTAGCGAGCTCCTACAATGAGCAGTTCTTC
TRBJ2-1	NA	TRBD2	TRBV7-9	CASSLIGTSGYYNEQFF	TGTGCCAGCAGCTTAATAGGGACTAGCGGTTACTACAATGAGCAGTTCTTC
TRBJ2-7	NA	TRBD2	TRBV7-9	CASSLALAGDLYEQYF	TGTGCCAGCAGCTTAGCACTAGCGGGAGATCTCTACGAGCAGTACTTC
TRBJ2-1	once	NA	TRBV9	CASSVRLAPVNEQFF	TGTGCCAGCAGCGTACGTCTAGCGCCCGTAAATGAGCAGTTCTTC
TRBJ1-5	many	NA	TRBV24-1	CATSEGSYSNQPQHF	TGTGCCACCAGTGAGGGCAGTTATAGCAATCAGCCCCAGCATTTT
TRBJ2-1	once	TRBD1	TRBV4-3	CASSHQTGLNEQFF	TGCGCCAGCAGCCATCAGACAGGGCTCAATGAGCAGTTCTTC
TRBJ1-5	NA	NA	TRBV28	CASRDAGFSNQPQHF	TGTGCCAGCAGAGACGCAGGTTTTAGCAATCAGCCCCAGCATTTT
TRBJ2-5	NA	TRBD2	TRBV7-2	CASSKFLTSEETQYF	TGTGCCAGCAGCAAATTCTTGACTAGCGAAGAGACCCAGTACTTC
TRBJ2-1	NA	NA	TRBV6-5	CASKGLPDNYNEQFF	TGTGCCAGCAAAGGACTACCGGACAACTACAATGAGCAGTTCTTC
TRBJ2-7	NA	TRBD2	TRBV18	CASSPTRRPSGTHEQYF	TGTGCCAGCTCACCAACGAGAAGGCCTAGCGGGACACACGAGCAGTACTTC
TRBJ1-1	NA	TRBD1	TRBV18	CASSPGQRNTEAFF	TGTGCCAGCTCACCGGGACAGCGGAACACTGAAGCTTTCTTT
TRBJ1-4	NA	NA	TRBV27	CASSPRWLDGEKLFF	TGTGCCAGCAGTCCGCGGTGGTTGGATGGGGAAAAACTGTTTTTT
TRBJ1-1	NA	TRBD1	TRBV7-3	CASSLLGQGLNTEAFF	TGTGCCAGCAGCTTATTGGGACAGGGACTTAACACTGAAGCTTTCTTT